This T cell receptor (beta chain) appears in the sequencing data of a study of T cells after yellow fever vaccination. Generation of TCR cDNA used 5'RACE template switching (which added a universal primer site and UMIs). A single record per CDR3 protein comes from TCRdb applying MiXCR to the 5' RACE reads. The data hold hundreds of thousands of distinct CDR3 sequences, with around 10% observed a single time. The CDR3 has 16 amino acids. The V segment lost 2 bases and the J segment 2 bases; nucleotides outside the gene matches: 6. In germline, CDR1 is MNHEY, CDR2 SVGEGT. On this clonotype itself: Antigen unknown.

The study's findings and limits: One caveat is that FACS-sorted repertoires could contain abundant clonotypes contaminating from the bulk population. In post-booster samples, most primary-vaccination clones reappeared (under 98% CD4, nearly 90% CD8). On re-exposure, the response was weaker but peaked faster, at day 5 versus 15.

This rearrangement joins TRBV6-2 or TRBV6-3 to TRBJ1-5; 7 bases match TRBD1. The clonotype was recovered from a man younger than 30 who received the YFV17D yellow fever vaccine. The sequenced sample was PBMCs, obtained on the day of the first yellow fever vaccination. The CDR3 spells CASSYPLQGGNQPQHF. CDR3 nucleotides: TGTGCCAGCAGTTACCCTCTTCAGGGGGGCAATCAGCCCCAGCATTTT.